One sample yielded the 9 T cell receptor beta chains listed below, sequenced in a study of regulatory T cells in long-lasting Graves disease. As to time point: newly diagnosed GD, antithyroid drugs for less than 3 months. TCR sequences were obtained from RNA taken from PBMCs. iRepertoire HTBI primers and Arm-PCR of CDR3 regions built TCR beta libraries. TCRdb re-derived calls from the multiplex PCR reads in MiXCR, one entry per CDR3 protein. The sample holds about 400,000 distinct CDR3 sequences, 15% to 17% seen once. The sample was peripheral blood mononuclear cells (PBMCs), taken at new diagnosis, from a patient treated with antithyroid drugs. Receptor source: a female donor with Graves disease.

CDR3 DNA: TGTGCCAGCAGCCGCGGGGGGTCTAGCGGTGGCTCCTACAATGAGCAGTTCTTC. Encoded protein: CASSRGGSSGGSYNEQFF. V usage is TRBV5-5 and J usage is TRBJ2-1; 8 bases line up with TRBD2. CDR1 SGHKS and CDR2 YYEKEE come from the germline V gene (reference sequence). This CDR3 region has 18 residues. The J segment lost 0 bases and the V segment lost 4 bases, leaving 12 bases of the junction unmatched.

The genes are TRBV15 and TRBJ2-1; 10 bases align to TRBD2. The CDR3 loop spans 19 amino acids. V shed 0 bases, J shed 2 bases, and the junction held 10 bases outside the gene matches. Germline-derived CDR1 and CDR2 are LNHNV and YYDKDF (reference sequence). The CDR3 spells CATSRDWDERGGPYNEQFF. The CDR3 DNA reads TGTGCCACCAGCAGAGATTGGGATGAGCGGGGGGGCCCCTACAATGAGCAGTTCTTC.

This clonotype was seen more than once but under ten times. This rearrangement joins TRBV5-1 to TRBJ1-5, with 9 bases identical to TRBD1. The CDR3 loop spans 16 amino acids. The trim removed 0 bases at V and 6 bases at J, leaving 7 bases unmatched. Looked up from germline, CDR1 is SGHRS and CDR2 is YFSETQ. The CDR3 spells CASSLVPTGGGQPQHF. The DNA for the CDR3 is TGCGCCAGCAGCTTGGTGCCCACAGGGGGCGGTCAGCCCCAGCATTTT.

This sequence joins TRBV6-1 and TRBJ2-3; 8 bases align to TRBD2. CDR1 is MNHNS and CDR2 is SASEGT in the germline V gene. J gave up 5 bases and V 5 bases, and 9 bases lay outside the gene matches. This CDR3 has 15 residues. CDR3 DNA sequence: TGTGCCAGCAGTAACCCGGGACTAGAGCGAGATACGCAGTATTTT. It specifies CASSNPGLERDTQYF.

This clonotype came up many times. The chain uses TRBV4-1 and TRBJ2-2; no firm D call. Looked up from germline, CDR1 is MGHRA and CDR2 is YSYEKL. V was trimmed by 4 bases and J by 6 bases, leaving 6 bases between them. The CDR3 loop spans 12 amino acids. The CDR3 loop reads CASSRGPGELFF. DNA for the CDR3: TGCGCCAGCAGCCGAGGTCCCGGGGAGCTGTTTTTT.

In its sample, this clonotype was seen many times. The chain has TRBV11-2 and TRBJ2-1, with no clear D. Germline CDR1 and CDR2: SGHAT and FQNNGV. The ends were cut back, 0 bases at V and 2 bases at J, with 14 bases in the middle. The CDR3 extends over 17 amino acids. CDR3 DNA: TGTGCCAGCAGCTTAGAATATGGATTACCGGCCTACAATGAGCAGTTCTTC. This codes for CASSLEYGLPAYNEQFF.

This clonotype was observed a handful of times. V and J are TRBV2 and TRBJ1-4, with D possibly being TRBD1 (5 bases). V was pared by 6 bases and J by 4 bases, with 15 bases between. Germline V gene data show CDR1 as SNHLY and CDR2 as FYNNEI. The CDR3 is 15 amino acids. CDR3 nucleotides: TGTGCCAGCAGGGATGAGACAGAATTTAATGAAAAACTGTTTTTT. Its protein is CASRDETEFNEKLFF.

The chain combines TRBV7-8 with TRBJ2-7, with 11 bases aligning to TRBD1. This CDR3 spans 15 amino acids. The V gene end was trimmed by 3 bases and the J gene end by 5 bases; junction bases not matched to a gene: 6. CDR1 and CDR2 from the germline V gene are SGHVS and FQNEAQ. CDR3 sequence reads: CASSFRDRGFDEQYF. The DNA for the CDR3 is TGTGCCAGCAGCTTCCGGGACAGGGGGTTCGACGAGCAGTACTTC. Full variable domain (rest looked up from reference TRBV7-8 and TRBJ2-7): GAGVSQSPRYKVAKRGQDVALRCDPISGHVSLFWYQQALGQGPEFLTYFQNEAQLDKSGLPSDRFFAERPEGSVSTLKIQRTQQEDSAVYLCASSFRDRGFDEQYFGPGTRLTVT.

This clonotype appeared many times. This chain uses TRBV3-1 with TRBJ1-1; D possibly corresponds to TRBD1 (6 bases). Trimming shortened V by 4 bases and J by 10 bases, and 22 bases separated the two germline ends. Germline loops: CDR1 LGHDT, CDR2 YNNKEL (reference sequence). This CDR3 is 15 amino acids long. The CDR3 nucleotides are TGTGCCAGCAGCCTTGAAGCCTGGGGGGGCGGGCGAGCTTTCTTT. Amino acid sequence: CASSLEAWGGGRAFF.